A single sample is the source of the 9 T cell receptor beta chains below, sequenced in a study of T-cell reconstitution after alpha-beta-depleted transplantation in children. For TCRbeta, the library was prepared with unique molecular identifiers. TCRdb redid the calling of the PCR reads with MiXCR, one entry per CDR3 protein. The sample holds about 72,000 distinct CDR3 sequences, 7.3% seen once. This specimen was PBMCs from the stem cell graft donor, taken from the stem cell graft. Receptors were obtained from a human donor who donated a stem cell graft to a child with acute lymphoblastic leukemia.

This clonotype was detected only a few times. The CDR3 sequence is CASSLGFSTDTQYF. In nucleotides, the CDR3 is TGTGCCAGCAGTTTGGGGTTTAGCACAGATACGCAGTATTTT. The chain has TRBV28 and TRBJ2-3; D gene unclear. The germline V gene has CDR1 MDHEN and CDR2 SYDVKM. The V gene lost 3 bases and the J gene lost 0 bases, with 7 bases spanning the gap. The CDR3 runs to 14 residues.

This clonotype was picked up many times. The rearrangement joins TRBV11-2 to TRBJ2-7, with D possibly TRBD2 on 6 matching bases. CDR1 is SGHAT and CDR2 is FQNNGV in the germline V gene. There are 15 residues in the CDR3. V was clipped by 3 bases and J by 1 base, with 13 bases between them. CDR3 coding DNA: TGTGCCAGCAGCTTTTTTCGGGACTTTTCCTACGAGCAGTACTTC. Encoded protein: CASSFFRDFSYEQYF.

This clonotype was observed at least ten times. This chain connects TRBV5-1 to TRBJ2-7, with D possibly being TRBD1 (6 bases). Trimming took off 5 bases at V and 5 bases at J, with 20 bases between the two ends. CDR1 is SGHRS, CDR2 YFSETQ, per germline. The CDR3 is 15 residues long. The CDR3 is CASRFDRSSLDEQYF. CDR3 nucleotides: TGCGCCAGCAGGTTTGACAGGTCTAGTTTGGACGAGCAGTACTTC.

This clonotype was found many times. This chain uses TRBV7-9 with TRBJ2-3, with D maybe TRBD2 (6 bases). V lost 6 bases to trimming and J lost 0 bases, with 13 bases between them. The germline V gene encodes CDR1 SEHNR and CDR2 FQNEAQ (reference sequence). The CDR3 is 15 residues long. In DNA, the CDR3 is TGTGCCAGCAGGGATAGGAGGGAGAGCACAGATACGCAGTATTTT. Protein product: CASRDRRESTDTQYF.

In this sample, this clonotype turned up a few times. The V call is TRBV5-6, the J call TRBJ2-7; 12 bases line up with TRBD1. Per germline, CDR1 SGHDT and CDR2 YYEEEE. J lost 2 bases, V lost 1 base, and 1 base had no gene match. CDR3 length equals 15 residues. The CDR3 sequence: CASSLWDRGPYEQYF. Here the CDR3 DNA reads TGTGCCAGCAGCTTGTGGGACAGGGGGCCCTACGAGCAGTACTTC.

This clonotype was seen at least ten times. The V gene is TRBV6-2 or TRBV6-3, the J gene TRBJ1-5; 7 bases fit TRBD1. Trimming at V came to 2 bases and at J to 6 bases, leaving 7 bases not matched to a gene. Germline V gene data show CDR1 as MNHEY and CDR2 as SVGEGT. The CDR3 runs to 15 residues. The CDR3 coding sequence is TGTGCCAGCAGTTACGAGACAGGGACGGGTCAGCCCCAGCATTTT. Residues: CASSYETGTGQPQHF.

V and J are TRBV27 and TRBJ2-5; 10 bases align to TRBD2. V lost 3 bases, J lost 5 bases, and 3 bases stayed unmatched. The CDR3 totals 14 residues. From germline, CDR1 is MNHEY and CDR2 SMNVEV (reference sequence). CDR3 sequence (DNA): TGTGCCAGCAGTTTGAAGCGGGAGGGGGAGACCCAGTACTTC. Residues: CASSLKREGETQYF.

This clonotype was seen only a few times. The chain recombines TRBV18 with TRBJ2-1; the match to TRBD1 covers 7 bases. J was trimmed by 9 bases and V by 0 bases; bases with no gene match: 8. There are 15 residues in the CDR3. Germline lookup yields CDR1 KGHSH and CDR2 LQKENI. In nucleotides, the CDR3 is TGTGCCAGCTCACCACCCCGAGGGGGCTTGGGTGAGCAGTTCTTC. It translates to CASSPPRGGLGEQFF.

This clonotype came up many times. V and J are TRBV5-1 and TRBJ1-2; D gene ambiguous. This CDR3 is built from 12 residues. The germline V gene has CDR1 SGHRS and CDR2 YFSETQ. V lost 0 bases and J 7 bases, leaving 7 bases between the germline ends. DNA of the CDR3: TGCGCCAGCAGCTTGGAAGGGTTTGGCTACACCTTC. Translating it yields CASSLEGFGYTF.